The clone carrying this T cell receptor (beta chain) showed up many times. What it recognizes is unknown. The data were obtained in a study of CD8 T cells in ankylosing spondylitis. Study results and caveats: Blood from ankylosing spondylitis patients appeared to carry a characteristic roughly 8-variant TCR beta motif. The authors reported significant enrichment of disease-linked clones in matched ankylosing spondylitis synovial fluid. In reactive arthritis synovial fluid and blood, some motif variants had been reported before.

CDR3 size: 15 residues. Trimming stripped 1 base from V and 3 bases from J, with 11 bases between. Germline CDR1 reads SGHRS; CDR2 reads YFSETQ. Quantitative 5'-RACE with molecular barcodes was used to make the TCR beta libraries. TCRdb analysed the 5' RACE reads with MiXCR anew, one entry per CDR3 protein. Among more than 100,000 distinct CDR3 sequences listed, 10% to 12% were seen once. This receptor was taken from a female donor with ankylosing spondylitis or in good health (not recorded which). The specimen was blood, either unsorted or a sorted T cell fraction (not recorded which). V and J are TRBV5-1 and TRBJ2-4; D uncertain. Here the CDR3 reads CASSLLSDIKNIQYF. Here the CDR3 DNA reads TGCGCCAGCAGCTTGTTATCCGACATCAAAAACATTCAGTACTTC. Complete variable domain (other parts from reference TRBV5-1 and TRBJ2-4): KAGVTQTPRYLIKTRGQQVTLSCSPISGHRSVSWYQQTPGQGLQFLFEYFSETQRNKGNFPGRFSGRQFSNSRSEMNVSTLELGDSALYLCASSLLSDIKNIQYFGAGTRLSVL.